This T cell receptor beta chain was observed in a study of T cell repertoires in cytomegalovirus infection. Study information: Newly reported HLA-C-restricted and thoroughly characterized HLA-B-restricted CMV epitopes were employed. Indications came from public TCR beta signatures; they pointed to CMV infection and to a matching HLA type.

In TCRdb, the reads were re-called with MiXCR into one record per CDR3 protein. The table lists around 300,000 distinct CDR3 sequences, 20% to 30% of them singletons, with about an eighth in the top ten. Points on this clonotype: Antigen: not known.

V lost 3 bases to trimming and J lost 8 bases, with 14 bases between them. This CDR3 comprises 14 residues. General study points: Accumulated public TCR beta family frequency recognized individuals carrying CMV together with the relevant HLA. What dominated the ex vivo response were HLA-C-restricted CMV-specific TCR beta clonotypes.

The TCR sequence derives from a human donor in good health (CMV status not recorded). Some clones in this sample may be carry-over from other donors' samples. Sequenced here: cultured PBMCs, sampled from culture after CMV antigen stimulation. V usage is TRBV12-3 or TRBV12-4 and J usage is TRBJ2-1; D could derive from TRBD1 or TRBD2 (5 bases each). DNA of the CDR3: TGTGCCAGCAGTTTTTCGGGGCTGAGCGATGAGCAGTTCTTC. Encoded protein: CASSFSGLSDEQFF.